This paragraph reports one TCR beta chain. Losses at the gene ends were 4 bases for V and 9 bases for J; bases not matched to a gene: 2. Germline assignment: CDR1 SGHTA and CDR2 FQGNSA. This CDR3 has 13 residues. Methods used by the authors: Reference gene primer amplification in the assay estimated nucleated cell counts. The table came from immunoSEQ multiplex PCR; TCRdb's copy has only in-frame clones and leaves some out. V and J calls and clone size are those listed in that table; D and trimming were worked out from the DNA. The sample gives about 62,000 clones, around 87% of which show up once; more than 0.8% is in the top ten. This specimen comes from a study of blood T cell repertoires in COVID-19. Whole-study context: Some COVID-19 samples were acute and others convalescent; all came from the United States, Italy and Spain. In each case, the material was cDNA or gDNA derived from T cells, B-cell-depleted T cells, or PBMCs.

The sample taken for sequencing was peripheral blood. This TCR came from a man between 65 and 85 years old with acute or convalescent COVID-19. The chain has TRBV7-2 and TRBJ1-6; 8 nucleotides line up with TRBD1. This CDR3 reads CASSYRGGSPLHF. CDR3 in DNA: TGTGCCAGCAGCTACAGGGGGGGTTCACCCCTCCACTTT. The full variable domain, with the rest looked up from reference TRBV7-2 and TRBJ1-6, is GAGVSQSPSNKVTEKGKDVELRCDPISGHTALYWYRQSLGQGLEFLIYFQGNSAPDKSGLPSDRFSAERTGGSVSTLTIQRTQQEDSAVYLCASSYRGGSPLHFGNGTRLTVT.